Listed here are 24 T cell receptor beta chains from one sample, sequenced in a study of cytomegalovirus exposure and HLA in healthy donors. The PCR employed 60 Vbeta primers together with 13 Jbeta primers. Some clones are missing from TCRdb's copy, which holds only in-frame ones; the method was immunoSEQ multiplex PCR. This table holds 150,000 to 180,000 clones, 79% found once. Sequencing was carried out using PBMCs. The receptor source for this set is a man aged 25 to 45 in good health and CMV-seropositive.

This chain uses TRBV7-9 with TRBJ1-1; a possible D gene is TRBD1 (5 bases). Between the trimmed V and J ends, which lost 2 bases and 2 bases, there was a span of 12 bases. Germline V lookup: CDR1 SEHNR, CDR2 FQNEAQ (reference sequence). This CDR3 is built from 15 residues. As DNA, the CDR3 is TGTGCCAGCAGCTTAAGCCGGGGGGAAAACACTGAAGCTTTCTTT. This sequence encodes CASSLSRGENTEAFF.

The genes are TRBV7-8 and TRBJ1-1; 10 bases are shared with TRBD1. Looked up from germline, CDR1 is SGHVS and CDR2 is FQNEAQ. This CDR3 is built from 17 residues. Losses at the gene ends were 6 bases for V and 1 base for J; bases not matched to a gene: 11. Here the CDR3 reads CASRWGQGPFGNTEAFF. CDR3 DNA sequence: TGTGCCAGCAGATGGGGACAGGGGCCCTTTGGGAACACTGAAGCTTTCTTT.

This chain links TRBV7-9 with TRBJ1-2; 10 positions match TRBD1. The CDR3 runs to 16 residues. The germline gives CDR1 SEHNR, CDR2 FQNEAQ (reference sequence). V dropped 2 bases and J dropped 6; count of bases not matched to a gene: 9. CDR3 DNA sequence: TGTGCCAGCAGCTTATTGACAGGGGGCGCGGAGGATGGCTACACCTTC. Translation: CASSLLTGGAEDGYTF. The whole variable domain, remainder taken from reference TRBV7-9 and TRBJ1-2, is DTGVSQNPRHKITKRGQNVTFRCDPISEHNRLYWYRQTLGQGPEFLTYFQNEAQLEKSRLLSDRFSAERPKGSFSTLEIQRTEQGDSAMYLCASSLLTGGAEDGYTFGSGTRLTVV.

The table lists this clone with a few counts. The chain carries TRBV10-3 and TRBJ1-1; D is ambiguous. The CDR3 is made up of 15 amino acids. Germline-derived CDR1 and CDR2 are ENHRY and SYGVKD. Trimming shortened V by 6 bases and J by 0 bases, and 14 bases separated the two germline ends. Here the CDR3 reads CAISHPGGLNTEAFF. Here the CDR3 DNA reads TGTGCCATCAGCCACCCCGGCGGGTTGAACACTGAAGCTTTCTTT.

The V and J genes are TRBV5-4 and TRBJ1-2; possible D gene TRBD1, 5 bases. The CDR3 sequence is 14 residues long. The germline gives CDR1 SGHNT, CDR2 YYREEE (reference sequence). V was shortened by 3 bases and J by 9 bases, with 18 bases between the two germline ends. The CDR3 coding sequence is TGTGCCAGCAGCTCGTGGGGGGGAGGGGAAAGCTACACCTTC. It codes for CASSSWGGGESYTF. The complete variable domain, with remaining parts taken from reference TRBV5-4 and TRBJ1-2, reads ETGVTQSPTHLIKTRGQQVTLRCSSQSGHNTVSWYQQALGQGPQFIFQYYREEENGRGNFPPRFSGLQFPNYSSELNVNALELDDSALYLCASSSWGGGESYTFGSGTRLTVV.

The CDR3 sequence: CASRGGTETGELFF. In DNA form, the CDR3 reads TGTGCCAGCAGGGGTGGAACAGAAACCGGGGAGCTGTTTTTT. The chain has TRBV7-7 and TRBJ2-2; D unclear. The CDR3 spans 14 residues. Germline-derived CDR1 and CDR2 are SSHAT and FNYEAQ (reference sequence). Trimming stripped 6 bases from V and 5 bases from J, with 13 bases between.

V and J are TRBV5-5 and TRBJ2-1, with 12 nucleotides matching TRBD2. Germline V CDR1 and CDR2: SGHKS, YYEKEE (reference sequence). The CDR3 has 15 residues. V trimming: 3 bases; J trimming: 7 bases; junction bases outside the gene matches: 5. In DNA, the CDR3 is TGTGCCAGCAGCTCGCTAGCGGGAGGGGAAAATGAGCAGTTCTTC. Protein: CASSSLAGGENEQFF.

This chain uses TRBV28 with TRBJ1-2; weak D call: TRBD1 (5 bases). V was trimmed by 7 bases and J by 3 bases, leaving 12 bases between them. CDR1 and CDR2 from the germline V gene are MDHEN and SYDVKM. The length of the CDR3 is 13 residues. CDR3 bases: TGTGCCAGCACCCGCAGGGCCCACTATGGCTACACCTTC. It codes for CASTRRAHYGYTF.

V usage is TRBV7-8 and J usage is TRBJ2-5; TRBD1 is a possible D gene (5 bases). The V gene's germline CDR1 is SGHVS and CDR2 FQNEAQ. V was cut by 2 bases and J by 0 bases, with 10 bases left in between. The CDR3 contains 15 residues. The CDR3 sequence: CASSLISRDQETQYF. The CDR3, as DNA: TGTGCCAGCAGCTTAATCAGCAGGGACCAAGAGACCCAGTACTTC.

The genes are TRBV5-1 and TRBJ2-5; D gene unclear. Trimming shortened V by 0 bases and J by 5 bases, and 8 bases separated the two germline ends. Germline loops: CDR1 SGHRS, CDR2 YFSETQ. The CDR3 runs to 13 residues. CDR3 sequence: CASSLAVEETQYF. The CDR3 DNA sequence: TGCGCCAGCAGCTTGGCCGTGGAGGAGACCCAGTACTTC.

This chain links TRBV6-5 with TRBJ1-2; TRBD1 might be the D (6 bases). Germline loops: CDR1 MNHEY, CDR2 SVGAGI. The V gene lost 1 base and the J gene lost 8 bases, with 17 bases spanning the gap. This CDR3 is 15 amino acids long. This CDR3 reads CASSYYPPQGHGYTF. The CDR3 DNA reads TGTGCCAGCAGTTACTACCCCCCCCAGGGGCACGGCTACACCTTC.

In this sample, this clone turned up a few times. The V call is TRBV5-4, the J call TRBJ2-2; TRBD2 is a possible D gene (5 bases). The V end was cut by 0 bases, the J end by 7 bases, with 13 bases between. The CDR3 has 15 residues. CDR1 is SGHNT and CDR2 is YYREEE in the germline V gene (reference sequence). The CDR3 region is CASSLVEGAGGELFF. CDR3 in DNA: TGTGCCAGCAGCTTGGTCGAGGGCGCAGGCGGGGAGCTGTTTTTT.

The rearrangement uses TRBV19 and TRBJ1-1; D ambiguous. Trimming removed 8 bases from V and 5 bases from J, with 18 bases in between. CDR1 is LNHDA, CDR2 SQIVND, per germline (reference sequence). CDR3 size: 14 residues. CDR3 residues: CASLPRASGTEAFF. The DNA of the CDR3 is TGTGCCAGTCTTCCGAGGGCATCGGGTACTGAAGCTTTCTTT.

The chain couples TRBV5-1 to TRBJ2-2, with 9 bases that match TRBD1. V lost 9 bases, J lost 5 bases, and 5 bases stayed unmatched. The germline V gene has CDR1 SGHRS and CDR2 YFSETQ. The CDR3 extends over 13 amino acids. CDR3 DNA sequence: TGCGCCACCTCCGGACAGGGGACCGGGGAGCTGTTTTTT. Translating it yields CATSGQGTGELFF.

CDR3 in DNA: TGTGCCAGCACCAAAGACACTTATAGCAATCAGCCCCAGCATTTT. This translates into CASTKDTYSNQPQHF. The rearrangement joins TRBV5-8 to TRBJ1-5; D gene uncertain. The CDR3 sequence is 15 residues long. Germline assignment: CDR1 SGHTS and CDR2 YDEGEE. Trimming shortened V by 6 bases and J by 0 bases, and 13 bases separated the two germline ends.

V and J are TRBV5-5 and TRBJ1-1, with 10 nucleotides matching TRBD1. V gave up 3 bases and J gave up 7 bases; unmatched junction bases: 9. In germline, CDR1 is SGHKS, CDR2 YYEKEE (reference sequence). The CDR3 spans 15 residues. CDR3 region: CASSWGTGAKLEAFF. Written as DNA, the CDR3 is TGTGCCAGCAGCTGGGGGACAGGGGCGAAACTTGAAGCTTTCTTT.

V gene TRBV7-9 combines with J gene TRBJ2-1; 11 bases align to TRBD2. CDR3 size: 18 residues. Germline CDR1 reads SEHNR; CDR2 reads FQNEAQ (reference sequence). After removal of 4 bases from V and 2 bases from J, the junction contained 10 bases not matched to a gene. The CDR3 loop is CASSSRLGSGRAYNEQFF. Here the CDR3 DNA reads TGTGCCAGCAGCTCACGTTTGGGTAGCGGGAGGGCCTACAATGAGCAGTTCTTC.

This chain joins TRBV11-1 and TRBJ2-7, with no clear D. Germline assignment: CDR1 SGHAT and CDR2 FQDESV (reference sequence). This CDR3 is built from 15 residues. With 2 bases removed from V and 2 bases from J, the gap between germline ends came to 13 bases. The CDR3 DNA reads TGTGCCAGCAGCTTACTCGCGGAGCCTACCTACGAGCAGTACTTC. Protein product: CASSLLAEPTYEQYF.

V is TRBV19 and J is TRBJ2-3; 12 bases align to TRBD2. CDR1 LNHDA and CDR2 SQIVND come from the germline V gene (reference sequence). V shed 6 bases and J 3 bases; nucleotides not matched to a gene: 7. The CDR3 is 16 amino acids. The CDR3 DNA sequence: TGTGCCAGTAGCAAGACTAGCGGGGGAAAAACAGATACGCAGTATTTT. It is translated as CASSKTSGGKTDTQYF.

On this clone: One junction end does not reproduce the germline sequence, and a read error may be involved. J is TRBJ1-2 and V is TRBV7-9; D is ambiguous. This CDR3 is 11 amino acids long. Germline V lookup: CDR1 SEHNR, CDR2 FQNEAQ (reference sequence). CDR3 coding DNA: TGTTCCAGCAAGGAGGTGTATGGCTACACCTTC. This translates into CSSKEVYGYTF.

The chain couples TRBV7-2 to TRBJ2-3; no clear D gene. Trimming took 6 bases from V and 2 from J, leaving 12 bases between them. Germline lookup yields CDR1 SGHTA and CDR2 FQGNSA. The CDR3 runs to 14 residues. The CDR3, as DNA: TGTGCCAGCAGTCAGTACCGATCCACAGATACGCAGTATTTT. Amino acids: CASSQYRSTDTQYF.

The chain is built from TRBV5-6 and TRBJ1-1, with TRBD1 as a possible D gene (6 bases). The CDR3 totals 14 residues. V was shortened by 5 bases and J by 2 bases, with 13 bases between the two germline ends. CDR1 is SGHDT and CDR2 is YYEEEE in the germline V gene. The CDR3 bases are TGTGCCAGCAGTTTGCTTGGGGGCAACACTGAAGCTTTCTTT. Amino acid sequence: CASSLLGGNTEAFF.

The chain has TRBV6-4 and TRBJ2-1; 12 nucleotides line up with TRBD2. The CDR3 runs 15 residues. Germline V lookup: CDR1 MRHNA, CDR2 SNTAGT. J was trimmed by 5 bases and V by 5 bases; bases with no gene match: 4. For the CDR3, the DNA is TGTGCCAGCAGTCTACTAGCGGGGGGCCACAATGAGCAGTTCTTC. Translating gives CASSLLAGGHNEQFF.

The chain couples TRBV10-3 to TRBJ1-1, with a possible D match to TRBD1 (6 bases). In germline, CDR1 is ENHRY, CDR2 SYGVKD. Trimming shortened V by 7 bases and J by 4 bases, and 10 bases separated the two germline ends. The CDR3 is 12 residues long. CDR3 residues: CAINQGSTEAFF. CDR3 bases: TGTGCCATCAATCAGGGGTCCACTGAAGCTTTCTTT.